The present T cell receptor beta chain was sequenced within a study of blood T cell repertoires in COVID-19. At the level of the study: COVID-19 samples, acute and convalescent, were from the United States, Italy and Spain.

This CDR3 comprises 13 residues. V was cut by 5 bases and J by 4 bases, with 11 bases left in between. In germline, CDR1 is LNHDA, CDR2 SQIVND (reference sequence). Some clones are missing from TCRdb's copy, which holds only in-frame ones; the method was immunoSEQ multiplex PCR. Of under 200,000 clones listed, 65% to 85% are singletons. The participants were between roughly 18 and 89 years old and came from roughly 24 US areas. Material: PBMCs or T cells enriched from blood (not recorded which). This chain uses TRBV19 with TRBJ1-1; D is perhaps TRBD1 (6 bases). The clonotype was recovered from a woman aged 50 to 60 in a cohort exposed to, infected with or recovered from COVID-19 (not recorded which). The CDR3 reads CASSVQGGTEAFF. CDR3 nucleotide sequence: TGTGCCAGTAGTGTACAGGGCGGCACTGAAGCTTTCTTT.